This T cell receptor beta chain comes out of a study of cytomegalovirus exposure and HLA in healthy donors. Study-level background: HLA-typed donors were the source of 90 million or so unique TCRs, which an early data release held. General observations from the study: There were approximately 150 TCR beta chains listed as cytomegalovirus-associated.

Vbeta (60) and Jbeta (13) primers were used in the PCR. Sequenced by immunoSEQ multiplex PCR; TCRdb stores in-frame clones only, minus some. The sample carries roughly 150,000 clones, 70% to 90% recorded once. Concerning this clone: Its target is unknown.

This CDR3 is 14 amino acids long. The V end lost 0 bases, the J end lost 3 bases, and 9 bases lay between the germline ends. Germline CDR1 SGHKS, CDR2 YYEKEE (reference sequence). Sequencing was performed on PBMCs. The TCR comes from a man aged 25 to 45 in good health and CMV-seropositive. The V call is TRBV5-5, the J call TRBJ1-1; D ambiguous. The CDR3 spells CASSLVGPYTEAFF. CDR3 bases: TGTGCCAGCAGCTTGGTCGGTCCGTACACTGAAGCTTTCTTT.